The 32 T cell receptor beta chains below come from one sample, sequenced in a study of Ad26.COV2.S vaccination and SARS-CoV-2 variants. This sample's treatment: approximately 18 received Ad26.COV2.S at low or high dose, single or two shots; about 5 received placebo; per-sample allocation not given. Sampling occurred on day 63 after the first vaccine or placebo injection. The data were produced by immunoSEQ multiplex PCR, yet TCRdb's version contains in-frame clones alone and is incomplete. The sample includes approximately 350,000 clones, roughly 91% of them seen just once. The sample was peripheral blood, taken in a trial of Ad26.COV2.S vaccine versus placebo. Receptors originate from a person between 18 and 65 years old who received the Ad26.COV2.S COVID-19 vaccine or a placebo.

The CDR3 here is CATSSEVSNQPQHF. In nucleotides, the CDR3 is TGTGCCACCAGCAGTGAGGTTAGCAATCAGCCCCAGCATTTT. The V gene is TRBV15, the J gene TRBJ1-5; unclear D gene. V lost 3 bases, J lost 0 bases, and 6 bases lay in between. The CDR3 runs to 14 residues. From germline, CDR1 is LNHNV and CDR2 YYDKDF (reference sequence).

The CDR3 DNA sequence: TGTGCCAGCAGCTTTGGACATCTGCTGATGGACTACGAGCAGTACTTC. Residues: CASSFGHLLMDYEQYF. This chain links TRBV7-9 with TRBJ2-7; D may be TRBD1 (5 bases). With 3 bases removed from V and 3 bases from J, the gap between germline ends came to 18 bases. The CDR3 sequence is 16 residues long. Germline assignment: CDR1 SEHNR and CDR2 FQNEAQ (reference sequence). Complete variable domain (other parts from reference TRBV7-9 and TRBJ2-7): DTGVSQNPRHKITKRGQNVTFRCDPISEHNRLYWYRQTLGQGPEFLTYFQNEAQLEKSRLLSDRFSAERPKGSFSTLEIQRTEQGDSAMYLCASSFGHLLMDYEQYFGPGTRLTVT.

The chain combines TRBV19 with TRBJ1-6, with 7 bases identical to TRBD1. Germline V gene data show CDR1 as LNHDA and CDR2 as SQIVND (reference sequence). The junction had 6 bases not matched to a gene; V was cut back by 4 bases and J by 9 bases. This CDR3 contains 14 residues. DNA of the CDR3: TGTGCCAGTAGTACCAGGGGGGAGTTTTCACCCCTCCACTTT. It is translated as CASSTRGEFSPLHF.

The chain recombines TRBV6-5 with TRBJ1-5, with 9 bases lining up with TRBD1. The junction had 5 bases not matched to a gene; V was cut back by 7 bases and J by 7 bases. The CDR3 covers 13 residues. Germline CDR1 is MNHEY and CDR2 is SVGAGI. This CDR3 reads CASTWTGEQPQHF. The CDR3 DNA reads as TGTGCCAGCACTTGGACAGGGGAACAGCCCCAGCATTTT.

The chain is built from TRBV7-3 and TRBJ1-1; 8 bases are shared with TRBD1. This CDR3 is built from 14 residues. Unmatched junction bases numbered 2, after V lost 3 bases and J lost 2 bases. CDR1 SGHTA and CDR2 FQGTGA come from the germline V gene. The CDR3 DNA sequence: TGTGCCAGCAGCTTCGGACAGGGAAACACTGAAGCTTTCTTT. It yields the protein CASSFGQGNTEAFF.

The rearrangement links TRBV4-1 to TRBJ1-5; D is ambiguous. Germline CDR1 reads MGHRA; CDR2 reads YSYEKL. CDR3 length: 13 amino acids. V was pared by 5 bases and J by 5 bases, with 10 bases between. CDR3 in DNA: TGCGCCAGCAGCTACCTTCTCGATCAGCCCCAGCATTTT. This sequence encodes CASSYLLDQPQHF.

The chain links TRBV29-1 to TRBJ1-1; D perhaps matches TRBD1 (5 bases). The CDR3 is 13 residues long. Trimming removed 7 bases at V and 7 bases at J, with 19 bases between. CDR1 and CDR2 (germline): SQVTM, ANQGSEA. The CDR3 bases are TGCAGCGCCCTAGATATCCAGGGCGGTGAAGCTTTCTTT. Encoded protein: CSALDIQGGEAFF.

V gene TRBV25-1 combines with J gene TRBJ1-6; TRBD1 aligns across 7 bases. CDR1 is MGHDK and CDR2 is SYGVNS in the germline V gene. This CDR3 has 16 amino acids. The CDR3 nucleotides are TGTGCTCACCCCCACCCCAGGACAGGCGAAAATTCACCCCTCCACTTT. Translation gives CAHPHPRTGENSPLHF.

The chain employs TRBV6-6 and TRBJ1-2, with D hard to call. The CDR3 is 14 amino acids. Germline V gives CDR1 MNHNY, CDR2 SVGAGI (reference sequence). Trimming took off 7 bases at V and 2 bases at J, with 14 bases between the two ends. The CDR3 DNA reads as TGTGCCAGCATCCCAGGCCTGGGGAACTATGGCTACACCTTC. This translates into CASIPGLGNYGYTF.

The chain combines TRBV2 with TRBJ2-1; D is possibly TRBD2 (7 bases). Trimming stripped 3 bases from V and 10 bases from J, with 16 bases between. CDR1 SNHLY and CDR2 FYNNEI come from the germline V gene. The CDR3 totals 14 residues. CDR3 in DNA: TGTGCCAGCAGTGAGGGGGGGGGCTTGGGGGAGCAGTTCTTC. Protein: CASSEGGGLGEQFF. Based on the CDR3 plus reference TRBV2 and TRBJ2-1, the full variable domain is EPEVTQTPSHQVTQMGQEVILRCVPISNHLYFYWYRQILGQKVEFLVSFYNNEISEKSEIFDDQFSVERPDGSNFTLKIRSTKLEDSAMYFCASSEGGGLGEQFFGPGTRLTVL.

With respect to this clone: The junction does not match germline at one end; this may be a read error. The chain has TRBV7-8 and TRBJ2-7; TRBD2 might be the D (7 bases). The CDR3 is 14 residues long. Per germline, CDR1 SGHVS and CDR2 FQNEAQ. CDR3 nucleotides: TGTGCCAGCAGCTTACGGGATGTGGGCGGGGGCCTCCACTTC. Translating gives CASSLRDVGGGLHF.

The chain has TRBV7-3 and TRBJ2-3; 9 bases fit TRBD2. Germline V lookup: CDR1 SGHTA, CDR2 FQGTGA. This CDR3 is 19 amino acids long. J lost 4 bases, V lost 0 bases, and 14 bases had no gene match. The CDR3 bases are TGTGCCAGCAGCTTAACCCGGACTAGCGCAGCAGTATCGTCAGATACGCAGTATTTT. Translation: CASSLTRTSAAVSSDTQYF.

This chain's CDR3 is CASSQDDRGPMAGELFF. The CDR3 DNA reads TGTGCCAGCAGCCAAGACGACAGGGGGCCCATGGCGGGGGAGCTGTTTTTT. The V call is TRBV4-2, the J call TRBJ2-2, with 10 positions matching TRBD1. Germline CDR1 is LGHNA and CDR2 is YNFKEQ. Trimming removed 0 bases from V and 8 bases from J; junction bases left unmatched: 9. The CDR3 length is 17 residues.

The chain combines TRBV9 with TRBJ2-7; TRBD2 agrees at 7 bases. This CDR3 comprises 13 residues. Germline CDR1 and CDR2: SGDLS and YYNGEE. Trimming at V came to 8 bases and at J to 0 bases, leaving 5 bases not matched to a gene. CDR3 region: CASGAGLSYEQYF. CDR3 DNA sequence: TGTGCCAGTGGAGCGGGGCTCTCCTACGAGCAGTACTTC.

This clone has just one count. This rearrangement joins TRBV7-9 to TRBJ2-3, with D uncertain. This CDR3 has 13 amino acids. Germline CDR1 is SEHNR and CDR2 is FQNEAQ (reference sequence). The V and J ends lost 11 bases and 5 bases respectively, with 17 bases between them. CDR3 region: CAGTKVELDTQYF. The CDR3, as DNA: TGTGCCGGCACCAAGGTCGAGCTAGATACGCAGTATTTT.

This chain connects TRBV4-1 to TRBJ2-1; TRBD2 agrees at 10 bases. The CDR3 extends over 19 amino acids. Germline V gives CDR1 MGHRA, CDR2 YSYEKL. J was trimmed by 0 bases and V by 1 base; bases with no gene match: 9. The CDR3 DNA reads TGCGCCAGCAGCCAAGTCTTTAGCGGGGGGCCGAGCTCCTACAATGAGCAGTTCTTC. This gives the protein CASSQVFSGGPSSYNEQFF.

The chain employs TRBV4-3 and TRBJ2-3; unclear D gene. This CDR3 is 18 amino acids long. The ends were cut back, 4 bases at V and 0 bases at J, with 20 bases in the middle. CDR1 is LGHNA and CDR2 is YSLEER in the germline V gene. The CDR3 nucleotides read TGCGCCAGCAGCCCAGACGGTGTGGGGATTTCTAGCACAGATACGCAGTATTTT. This codes for CASSPDGVGISSTDTQYF.

V gene TRBV7-3 combines with J gene TRBJ2-1, with a tentative D call TRBD1 (5 bases). The germline V gene has CDR1 SGHTA and CDR2 FQGTGA. Between the trimmed V and J ends, which lost 5 bases and 10 bases, there was a span of 12 bases. The CDR3 runs 12 residues. The chain's CDR3 is CASSPRRGEQFF. The CDR3 DNA is TGTGCCAGCAGCCCAAGAAGGGGCGAGCAGTTCTTC.

In nucleotides, the CDR3 is TGTGCCAGCAGTTACCTCCTGAATGTCGGGGCCTATGGCTACACCTTC. Translated, it gives CASSYLLNVGAYGYTF. This chain links TRBV6-5 with TRBJ1-2; a weak D match, TRBD1 (5 bases). The germline gives CDR1 MNHEY, CDR2 SVGAGI. Trimming shortened V by 2 bases and J by 4 bases, and 17 bases separated the two germline ends. This CDR3 is 16 amino acids long.

V is TRBV7-9 and J is TRBJ2-1; the match to TRBD2 covers 13 bases. Germline lookup yields CDR1 SEHNR and CDR2 FQNEAQ (reference sequence). This CDR3 has 15 amino acids. The V and J ends lost 3 bases and 9 bases, in that order; junction bases with no gene match: 5. This chain's CDR3 is CASSLPGLAGPEQFF. In DNA, the CDR3 is TGTGCCAGCAGCTTGCCGGGACTAGCGGGGCCTGAGCAGTTCTTC.

This chain joins TRBV30 and TRBJ1-2; 9 positions agree with TRBD1. Germline V gene data show CDR1 as GTSNPN and CDR2 as SVGIG (reference sequence). The CDR3 covers 14 residues. The J segment lost 8 bases and the V segment lost 0 bases, leaving 7 bases of the junction unmatched. Here the CDR3 reads CAWSVGQGRGGYTF. Written as DNA, the CDR3 is TGTGCCTGGAGTGTAGGACAGGGGAGAGGCGGCTACACCTTC.

The V and J genes are TRBV27 and TRBJ2-5, with 11 bases fitting TRBD2. This CDR3 has 14 amino acids. V lost 5 bases and J lost 14; bases outside the gene matches: 13. Germline CDR1 MNHEY, CDR2 SMNVEV (reference sequence). CDR3 in amino acids: CASSNNINSGGEYF. CDR3 coding DNA: TGTGCCAGCAGTAACAATATAAATAGCGGGGGGGAATACTTC.

The rearrangement uses TRBV13 and TRBJ2-7; D is undetermined. Trimming left V 1 base short and J 6 bases short, with 10 bases between. The germline gives CDR1 PRHDT, CDR2 FYEKMQ (reference sequence). CDR3 length: 13 amino acids. CDR3 nucleotides: TGTGCCAGCAGCTTAGCGGGCCCCGGCGAGCAGTACTTC. It yields the protein CASSLAGPGEQYF.

The J gene is TRBJ1-5, the V gene TRBV4-3; no definite D call. The germline gives CDR1 LGHNA, CDR2 YSLEER. CDR3 length: 16 residues. V was clipped by 0 bases and J by 0 bases, with 9 bases between them. CDR3 coding DNA: TGCGCCAGCAGCCAAGATCCCCTCTATAGCAATCAGCCCCAGCATTTT. Amino acids: CASSQDPLYSNQPQHF.

This clone has only a few counts. J is TRBJ1-6 and V is TRBV13; D uncertain. Trimming shortened V by 5 bases and J by 7 bases, and 15 bases separated the two germline ends. The V gene's germline CDR1 is PRHDT and CDR2 FYEKMQ (reference sequence). This CDR3 region has 15 residues. CDR3 amino acids: CASSPRGRENSPLHF. The CDR3 nucleotides are TGTGCCAGCAGCCCCCGAGGCAGAGAAAATTCACCCCTCCACTTT.

The chain employs TRBV6-5 and TRBJ1-4; D may be TRBD1 (6 bases). V dropped 8 bases and J dropped 5 bases, with 12 bases sitting between them. The germline V gene encodes CDR1 MNHEY and CDR2 SVGAGI. The CDR3 length is 13 residues. The CDR3 DNA is TGTGCCAGCGAGGGGGGTGAGAATGAAAAACTGTTTTTT. This translates into CASEGGENEKLFF.

The chain links TRBV2 to TRBJ2-7; D remains unclear. The V gene lost 2 bases and the J gene lost 6 bases, with 11 bases spanning the gap. Per germline, CDR1 SNHLY and CDR2 FYNNEI. The CDR3 is 13 amino acids. CDR3: CASSESITFEQYF. The CDR3 coding sequence is TGTGCCAGCAGTGAATCGATCACCTTCGAGCAGTACTTC.

This clone was seen a handful of times. J is TRBJ1-5 and V is TRBV18, with 8 positions matching TRBD1. Germline V CDR1 and CDR2: KGHSH, LQKENI. This CDR3 spans 14 amino acids. Trimming removed 4 bases from V and 3 bases from J; junction bases left unmatched: 2. The CDR3 here is CASSQGQDNQPQHF. The CDR3 DNA sequence: TGTGCCAGCTCACAGGGACAGGACAATCAGCCCCAGCATTTT.

The chain carries TRBV10-3 and TRBJ2-3, with D possibly being TRBD1 (6 bases). Germline CDR1 ENHRY, CDR2 SYGVKD. V gave up 6 bases and J gave up 4 bases, with 14 bases separating them. The CDR3 runs to 14 residues. The CDR3 DNA reads as TGTGCCATCAGCGCAAACAGGGCTCCAGATACGCAGTATTTT. It encodes CAISANRAPDTQYF.

V gene TRBV12-3 or TRBV12-4 combines with J gene TRBJ1-1, with D hard to call. The length of the CDR3 is 12 residues. The V gene lost 6 bases and the J gene lost 8 bases, with 13 bases spanning the gap. The DNA of the CDR3 is TGTGCCAGCAGCCTCGGTCTCCCCGAAGCTTTCTTT. It yields the protein CASSLGLPEAFF.

The chain links TRBV10-3 to TRBJ1-1; tentatively, D is TRBD1 (6 bases). The CDR3 contains 15 residues. Trimming removed 11 bases from V and 4 bases from J, with 23 bases in between. CDR1 and CDR2 from the germline V gene are ENHRY and SYGVKD. The CDR3 reads CAARQADLGGTEAFF. For the CDR3, the DNA is TGTGCCGCAAGACAGGCCGATCTCGGGGGCACTGAAGCTTTCTTT.

The rearrangement joins TRBV27 to TRBJ2-3; TRBD2 is a possible D gene (6 bases). The CDR3 runs to 13 residues. Germline loops: CDR1 MNHEY, CDR2 SMNVEV (reference sequence). The V end was cut by 5 bases, the J end by 5 bases, with 11 bases between. The CDR3 sequence: CASSISGLDTQYF. CDR3 sequence (DNA): TGTGCCAGCAGTATTAGCGGCCTAGATACGCAGTATTTT.